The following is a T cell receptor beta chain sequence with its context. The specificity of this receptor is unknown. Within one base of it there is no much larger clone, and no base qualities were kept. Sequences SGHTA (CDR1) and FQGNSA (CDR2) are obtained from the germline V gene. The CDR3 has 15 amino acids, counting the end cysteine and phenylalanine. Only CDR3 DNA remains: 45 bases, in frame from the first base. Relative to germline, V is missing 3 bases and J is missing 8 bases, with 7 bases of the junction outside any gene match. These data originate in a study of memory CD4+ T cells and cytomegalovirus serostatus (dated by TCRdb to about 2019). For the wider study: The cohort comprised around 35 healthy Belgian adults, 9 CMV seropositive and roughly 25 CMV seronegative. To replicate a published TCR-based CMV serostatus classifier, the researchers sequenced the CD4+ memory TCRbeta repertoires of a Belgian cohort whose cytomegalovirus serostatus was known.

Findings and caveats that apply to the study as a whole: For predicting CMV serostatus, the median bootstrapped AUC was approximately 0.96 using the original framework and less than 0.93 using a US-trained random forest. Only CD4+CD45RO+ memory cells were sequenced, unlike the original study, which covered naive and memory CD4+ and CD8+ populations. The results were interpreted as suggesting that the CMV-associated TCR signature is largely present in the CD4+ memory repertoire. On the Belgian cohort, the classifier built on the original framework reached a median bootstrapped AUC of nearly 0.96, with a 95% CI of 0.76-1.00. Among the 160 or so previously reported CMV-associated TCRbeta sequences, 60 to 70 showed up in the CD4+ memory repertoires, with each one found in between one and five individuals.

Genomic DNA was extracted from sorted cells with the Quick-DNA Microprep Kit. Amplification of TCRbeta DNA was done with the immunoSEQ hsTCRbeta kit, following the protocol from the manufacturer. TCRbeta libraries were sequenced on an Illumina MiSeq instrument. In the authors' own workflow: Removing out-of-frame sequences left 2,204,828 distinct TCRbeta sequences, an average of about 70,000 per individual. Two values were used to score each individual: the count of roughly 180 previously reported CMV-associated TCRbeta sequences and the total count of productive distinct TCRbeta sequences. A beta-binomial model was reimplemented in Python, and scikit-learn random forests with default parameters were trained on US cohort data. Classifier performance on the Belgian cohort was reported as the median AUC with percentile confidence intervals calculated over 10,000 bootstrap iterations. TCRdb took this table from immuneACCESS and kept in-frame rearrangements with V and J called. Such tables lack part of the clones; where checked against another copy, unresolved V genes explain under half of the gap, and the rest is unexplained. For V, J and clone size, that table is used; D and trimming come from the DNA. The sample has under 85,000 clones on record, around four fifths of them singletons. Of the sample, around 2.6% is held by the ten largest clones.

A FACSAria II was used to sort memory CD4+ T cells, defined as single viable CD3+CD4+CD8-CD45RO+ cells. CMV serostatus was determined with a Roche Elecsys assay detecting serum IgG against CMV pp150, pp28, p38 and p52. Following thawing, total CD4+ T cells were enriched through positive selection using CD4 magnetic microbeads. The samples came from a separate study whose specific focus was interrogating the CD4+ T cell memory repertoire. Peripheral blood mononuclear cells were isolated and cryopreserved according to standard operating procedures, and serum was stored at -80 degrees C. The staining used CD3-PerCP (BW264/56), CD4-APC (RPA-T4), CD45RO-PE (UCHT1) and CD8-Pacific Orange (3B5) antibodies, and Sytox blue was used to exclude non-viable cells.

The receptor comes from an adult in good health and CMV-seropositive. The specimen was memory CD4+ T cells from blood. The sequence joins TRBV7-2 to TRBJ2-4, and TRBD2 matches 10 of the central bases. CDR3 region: CASSFQRGGWDIQYF. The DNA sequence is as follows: TGTGCCAGCAGCTTTCAGCGGGGGGGCTGGGACATTCAGTACTTC.